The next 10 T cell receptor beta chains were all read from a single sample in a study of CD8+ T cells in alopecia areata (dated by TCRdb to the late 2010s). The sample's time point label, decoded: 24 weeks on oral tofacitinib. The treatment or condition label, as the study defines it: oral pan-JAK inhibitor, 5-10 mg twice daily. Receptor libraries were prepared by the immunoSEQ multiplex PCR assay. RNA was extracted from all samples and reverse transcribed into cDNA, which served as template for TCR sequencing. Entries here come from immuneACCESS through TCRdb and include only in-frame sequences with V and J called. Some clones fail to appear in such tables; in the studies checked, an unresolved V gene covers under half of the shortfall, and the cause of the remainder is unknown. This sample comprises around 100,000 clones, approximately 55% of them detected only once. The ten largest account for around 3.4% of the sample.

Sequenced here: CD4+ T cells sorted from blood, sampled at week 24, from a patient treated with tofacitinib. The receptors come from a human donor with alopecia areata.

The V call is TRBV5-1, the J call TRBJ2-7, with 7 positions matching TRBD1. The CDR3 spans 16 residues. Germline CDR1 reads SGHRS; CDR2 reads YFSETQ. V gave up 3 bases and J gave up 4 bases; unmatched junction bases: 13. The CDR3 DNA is TGCGCCAGCAGCTCCGGACAGGCCCTTGTGGGATACGAGCAGTACTTC. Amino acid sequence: CASSSGQALVGYEQYF.

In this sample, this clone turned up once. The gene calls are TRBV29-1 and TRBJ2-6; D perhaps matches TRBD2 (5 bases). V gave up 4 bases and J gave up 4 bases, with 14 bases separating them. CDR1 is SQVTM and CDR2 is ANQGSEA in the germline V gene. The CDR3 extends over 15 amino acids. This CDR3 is CSVGAGVPGANVLTF. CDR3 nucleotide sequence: TGCAGCGTTGGGGCCGGGGTCCCCGGGGCCAACGTCCTGACTTTC.

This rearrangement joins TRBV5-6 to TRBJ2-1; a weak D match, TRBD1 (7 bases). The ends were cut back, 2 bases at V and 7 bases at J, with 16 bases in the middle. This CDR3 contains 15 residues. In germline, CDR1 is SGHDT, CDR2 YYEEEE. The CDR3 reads CASSFIDREDNEQFF. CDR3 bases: TGTGCCAGCAGCTTTATAGACAGGGAGGATAATGAGCAGTTCTTC. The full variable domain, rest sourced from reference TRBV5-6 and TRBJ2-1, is DAGVTQSPTHLIKTRGQQVTLRCSPKSGHDTVSWYQQALGQGPQFIFQYYEEEERQRGNFPDRFSGHQFPNYSSELNVNALLLGDSALYLCASSFIDREDNEQFFGPGTRLTVL.

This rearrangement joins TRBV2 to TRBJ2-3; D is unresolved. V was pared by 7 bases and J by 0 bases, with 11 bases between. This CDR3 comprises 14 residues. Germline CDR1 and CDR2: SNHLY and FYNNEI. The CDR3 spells CASTPVSSTDTQYF. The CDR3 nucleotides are TGTGCCAGCACGCCAGTTTCAAGCACAGATACGCAGTATTTT.

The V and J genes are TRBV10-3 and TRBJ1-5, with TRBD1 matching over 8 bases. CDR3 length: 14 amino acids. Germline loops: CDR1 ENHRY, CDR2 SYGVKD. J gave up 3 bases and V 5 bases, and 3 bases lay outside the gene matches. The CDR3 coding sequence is TGTGCCATCAGTCTTCAGGGGGCCAATCAGCCCCAGCATTTT. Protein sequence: CAISLQGANQPQHF.

CDR3 loop: CASETRTASYEQYF. For the CDR3, the DNA is TGTGCCAGCGAGACGAGGACAGCATCCTACGAGCAGTACTTC. The chain is built from TRBV6-5 and TRBJ2-7, with D maybe TRBD1 (6 bases). In germline, CDR1 is MNHEY, CDR2 SVGAGI. This CDR3 region has 14 residues. V lost 8 bases to trimming and J lost 1 base, with 15 bases between them.

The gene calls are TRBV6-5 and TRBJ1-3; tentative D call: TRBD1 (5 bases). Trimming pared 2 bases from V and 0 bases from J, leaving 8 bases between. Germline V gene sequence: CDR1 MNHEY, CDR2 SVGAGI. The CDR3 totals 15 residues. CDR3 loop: CASSYTRVSGNTIYF. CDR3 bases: TGTGCCAGCAGTTACACCAGGGTCTCTGGAAACACCATATATTTT.

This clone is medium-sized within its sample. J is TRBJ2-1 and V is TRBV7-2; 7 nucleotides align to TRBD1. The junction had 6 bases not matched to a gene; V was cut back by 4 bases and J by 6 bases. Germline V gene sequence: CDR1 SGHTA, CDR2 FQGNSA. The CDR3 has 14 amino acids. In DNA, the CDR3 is TGTGCCAGCAGCTCCAACAGGGGTAGCAATGAGCAGTTCTTC. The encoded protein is CASSSNRGSNEQFF.

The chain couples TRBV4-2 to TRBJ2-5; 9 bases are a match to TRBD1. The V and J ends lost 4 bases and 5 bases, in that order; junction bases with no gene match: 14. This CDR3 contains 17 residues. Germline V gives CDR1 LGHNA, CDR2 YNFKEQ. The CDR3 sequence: CASSPGNTQGARETQYF. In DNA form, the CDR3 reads TGTGCCAGCAGCCCTGGAAACACACAGGGGGCTCGGGAGACCCAGTACTTC.

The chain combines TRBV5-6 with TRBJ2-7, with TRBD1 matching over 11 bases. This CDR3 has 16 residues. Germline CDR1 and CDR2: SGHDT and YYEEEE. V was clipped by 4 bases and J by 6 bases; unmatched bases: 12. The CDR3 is CASSPLGGQGAREQYF. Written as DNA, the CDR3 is TGTGCCAGCAGCCCCCTTGGAGGACAGGGGGCTCGCGAGCAGTACTTC.